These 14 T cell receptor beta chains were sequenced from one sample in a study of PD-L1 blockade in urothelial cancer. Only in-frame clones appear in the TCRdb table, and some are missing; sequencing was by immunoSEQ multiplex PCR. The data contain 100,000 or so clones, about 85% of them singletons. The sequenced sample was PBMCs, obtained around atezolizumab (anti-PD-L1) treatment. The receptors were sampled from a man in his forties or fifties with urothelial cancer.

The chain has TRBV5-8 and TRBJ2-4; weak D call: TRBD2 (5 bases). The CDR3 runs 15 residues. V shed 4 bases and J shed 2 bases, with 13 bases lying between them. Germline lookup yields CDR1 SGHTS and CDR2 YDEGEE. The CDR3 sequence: CASSLGPGSKNIQYF. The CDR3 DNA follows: TGTGCCAGCAGCCTGGGTCCGGGGTCCAAAAACATTCAGTACTTC.

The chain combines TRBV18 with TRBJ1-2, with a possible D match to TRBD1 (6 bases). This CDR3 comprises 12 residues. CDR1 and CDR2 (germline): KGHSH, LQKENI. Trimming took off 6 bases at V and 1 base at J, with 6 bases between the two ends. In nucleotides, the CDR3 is TGTGCCAGCTCGGACAGTAACTATGGCTACACCTTC. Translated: CASSDSNYGYTF.

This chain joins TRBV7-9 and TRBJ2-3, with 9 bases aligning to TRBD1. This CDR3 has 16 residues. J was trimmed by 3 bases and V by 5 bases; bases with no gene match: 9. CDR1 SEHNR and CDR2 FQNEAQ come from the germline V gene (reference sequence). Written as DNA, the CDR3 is TGTGCCAGCAGCCTGGGACAGGGAGGATCGACAGATACGCAGTATTTT. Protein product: CASSLGQGGSTDTQYF.

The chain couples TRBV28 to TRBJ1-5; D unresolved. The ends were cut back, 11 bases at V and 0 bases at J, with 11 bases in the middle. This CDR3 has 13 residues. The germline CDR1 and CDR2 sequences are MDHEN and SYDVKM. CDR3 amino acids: CAAARGSNQPQHF. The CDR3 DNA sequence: TGTGCCGCGGCCCGTGGTAGCAATCAGCCCCAGCATTTT. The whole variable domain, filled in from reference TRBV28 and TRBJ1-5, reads DVKVTQSSRYLVKRTGEKVFLECVQDMDHENMFWYRQDPGLGLRLIYFSYDVKMKEKGDIPEGYSVSREKKERFSLILESASTNQTSMYLCAAARGSNQPQHFGDGTRLSIL.

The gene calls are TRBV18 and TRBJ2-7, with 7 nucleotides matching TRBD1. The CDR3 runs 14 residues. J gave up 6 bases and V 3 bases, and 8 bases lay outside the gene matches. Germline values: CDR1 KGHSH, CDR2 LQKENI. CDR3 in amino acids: CASSPTPTGSEQYF. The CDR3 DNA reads TGTGCCAGCTCACCTACCCCGACAGGGTCCGAGCAGTACTTC. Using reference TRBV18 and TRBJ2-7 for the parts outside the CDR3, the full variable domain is NAGVMQNPRHLVRRRGQEARLRCSPMKGHSHVYWYRQLPEEGLKFMVYLQKENIIDESGMPKERFSAEFPKEGPSILRIQQVVRGDSAAYFCASSPTPTGSEQYFGPGTRLTVT.

The CDR3 DNA sequence: TGTGCCAGCAGGACCGGGTCTAACCGTGGCTACACCTTC. Translating it yields CASRTGSNRGYTF. The J gene is TRBJ1-2, the V gene TRBV6-5; D unclear. The CDR3 extends over 13 amino acids. CDR1 MNHEY and CDR2 SVGAGI come from the germline V gene. V gave up 6 bases and J gave up 7 bases, with 15 bases separating them.

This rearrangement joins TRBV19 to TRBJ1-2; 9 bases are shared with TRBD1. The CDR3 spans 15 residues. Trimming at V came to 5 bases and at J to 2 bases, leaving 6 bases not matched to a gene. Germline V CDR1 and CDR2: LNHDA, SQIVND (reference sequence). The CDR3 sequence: CASSPGQGGNYGYTF. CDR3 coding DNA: TGTGCCAGTAGTCCGGGACAGGGCGGCAACTATGGCTACACCTTC.

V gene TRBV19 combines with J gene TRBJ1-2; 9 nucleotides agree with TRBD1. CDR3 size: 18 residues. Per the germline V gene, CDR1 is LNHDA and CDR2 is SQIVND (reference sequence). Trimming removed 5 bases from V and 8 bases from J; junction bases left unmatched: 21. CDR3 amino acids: CASSVSGQGLRSNTGYTF. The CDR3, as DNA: TGTGCCAGTAGTGTCTCGGGACAGGGTCTCAGATCTAACACGGGCTACACCTTC.

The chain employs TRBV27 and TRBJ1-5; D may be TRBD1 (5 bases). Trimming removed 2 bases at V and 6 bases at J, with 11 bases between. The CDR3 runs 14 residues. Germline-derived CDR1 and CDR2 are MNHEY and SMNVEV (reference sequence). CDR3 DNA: TGTGCCAGCAGTTTAGGGGCAGGGTCTCAGCCCCAGCATTTT. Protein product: CASSLGAGSQPQHF.

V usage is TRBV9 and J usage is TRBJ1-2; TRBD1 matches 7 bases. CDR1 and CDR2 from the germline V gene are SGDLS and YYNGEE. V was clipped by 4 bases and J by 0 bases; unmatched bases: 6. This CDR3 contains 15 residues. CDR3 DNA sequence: TGTGCCAGCAGCCCCCGGACAGGCTCTAACTATGGCTACACCTTC. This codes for CASSPRTGSNYGYTF.

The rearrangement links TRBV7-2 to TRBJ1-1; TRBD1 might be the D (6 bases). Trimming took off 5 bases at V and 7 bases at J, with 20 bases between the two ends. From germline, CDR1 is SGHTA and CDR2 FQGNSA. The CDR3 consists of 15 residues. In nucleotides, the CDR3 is TGTGCCAGCAGCCAAAGGGGGACGGCCGAACATGAAGCTTTCTTT. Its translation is CASSQRGTAEHEAFF.

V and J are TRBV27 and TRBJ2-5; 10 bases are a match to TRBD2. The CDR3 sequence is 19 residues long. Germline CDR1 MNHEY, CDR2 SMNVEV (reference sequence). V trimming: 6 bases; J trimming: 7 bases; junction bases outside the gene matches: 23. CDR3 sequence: CASSPQPEGPGLAQRTQYF. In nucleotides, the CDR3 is TGTGCCAGCAGCCCTCAACCTGAGGGCCCGGGACTAGCGCAGAGGACCCAGTACTTC.

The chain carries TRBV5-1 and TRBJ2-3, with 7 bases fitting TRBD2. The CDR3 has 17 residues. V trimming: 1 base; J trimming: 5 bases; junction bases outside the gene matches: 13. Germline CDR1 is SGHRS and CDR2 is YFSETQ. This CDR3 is CASSLTPEAGAVDTQYF. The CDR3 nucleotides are TGCGCCAGCAGCTTGACCCCTGAGGCGGGAGCTGTAGATACGCAGTATTTT.

The DNA of the CDR3 is TGCGCCAGCAGCTTGAGGATCGGGAGGTCGGGGAATGAGCAGTTCTTC. This codes for CASSLRIGRSGNEQFF. V is TRBV5-1 and J is TRBJ2-1, with TRBD2 identical over 7 bases. This CDR3 has 16 amino acids. V dropped 1 base and J dropped 7; count of bases not matched to a gene: 11. Germline loops: CDR1 SGHRS, CDR2 YFSETQ.